This T cell receptor (beta chain) is drawn from a study of T cell responses to AZD1222 COVID-19 vaccine. Germline CDR1 and CDR2: MNHEY and SVGAGI. Trimming took off 2 bases at V and 7 bases at J, with 17 bases between the two ends. The CDR3 sequence is 15 residues long. Sequencing was performed with immunoSEQ multiplex PCR; in TCRdb, only in-frame clones are kept and a portion is missing. Of approximately 140,000 clones in the sample, roughly nine tenths were seen once. The chain couples TRBV6-5 to TRBJ1-2, with a weak D call TRBD1 (6 bases). The material sequenced was peripheral blood, taken 28 days after the second dose of the MenACWY control vaccine. This clonotype was obtained from an adult who received the MenACWY meningococcal vaccine as a control. This chain's CDR3 is CASSYKGGAGSGYTF. The CDR3 nucleotides are TGTGCCAGCAGTTACAAGGGGGGCGCGGGGAGTGGCTACACCTTC.